Listed here are 8 T cell receptor beta chains from one sample, sequenced in a study of T cells after yellow fever vaccination. TCRdb fed the 5' RACE reads into MiXCR, producing one record per CDR3 protein. The sample includes about 160,000 distinct CDR3 sequences, less than 9% seen only once; the top ten take approximately 2.4%. The sample in question was CD4+ T cells sorted from PBMCs, obtained 5 days after the first yellow fever vaccination. The receptor source for this set is a man younger than 30 who received the YFV17D yellow fever vaccine.

This clonotype was seen a handful of times. This chain joins TRBV5-1 and TRBJ1-1; no clear D gene. Germline CDR1 SGHRS, CDR2 YFSETQ. The CDR3 consists of 14 residues. V lost 4 bases, J lost 3 bases, and 13 bases lay in between. CDR3 sequence: CASSADPSDTEAFF. CDR3 sequence (DNA): TGCGCCAGCAGCGCGGACCCATCGGACACTGAAGCTTTCTTT. The whole variable domain, filled in from reference TRBV5-1 and TRBJ1-1, reads KAGVTQTPRYLIKTRGQQVTLSCSPISGHRSVSWYQQTPGQGLQFLFEYFSETQRNKGNFPGRFSGRQFSNSRSEMNVSTLELGDSALYLCASSADPSDTEAFFGQGTRLTVV.

This clonotype was seen repeatedly, ten times or more. The genes are TRBV6-2 or TRBV6-3 and TRBJ2-5, with D perhaps matching TRBD2 (5 bases). V was trimmed by 7 bases and J by 6 bases, leaving 15 bases between them. Germline V lookup: CDR1 MNHEY, CDR2 SVGEGT. The CDR3 has 13 residues. CDR3 bases: TGTGCCAGCAATTCAGCGGTGGGGAAGACCCAGTACTTC. The encoded protein is CASNSAVGKTQYF.

This clonotype was recorded many times. The chain links TRBV5-1 to TRBJ1-1, with 8 bases matching TRBD1. After removal of 0 bases from V and 1 base from J, the junction contained 2 bases not matched to a gene. The CDR3 sequence is 15 residues long. Germline V gene sequence: CDR1 SGHRS, CDR2 YFSETQ. The DNA for the CDR3 is TGCGCCAGCAGCTTGGCCCAGGGGGCGAACACTGAAGCTTTCTTT. Translation gives CASSLAQGANTEAFF.

This clonotype came up many times. The chain recombines TRBV5-1 with TRBJ2-5; 8 bases map to TRBD2. J gave up 1 base and V 2 bases, and 7 bases lay outside the gene matches. This CDR3 has 16 residues. Germline V gene sequence: CDR1 SGHRS, CDR2 YFSETQ. CDR3: CASSLGPGGAQETQYF. The DNA of the CDR3 is TGCGCCAGCAGCTTAGGACCCGGGGGGGCCCAAGAGACCCAGTACTTC.

This clonotype was seen many times. The V gene is TRBV10-3, the J gene TRBJ2-3; no definite D call. In germline, CDR1 is ENHRY, CDR2 SYGVKD. This CDR3 comprises 15 residues. The V and J ends lost 0 bases and 2 bases respectively, with 9 bases between them. The CDR3 loop reads CAISESGRTTDTQYF. CDR3 in DNA: TGTGCCATCAGTGAGTCGGGCAGGACCACAGATACGCAGTATTTT.

In its sample, this clonotype was seen many times. The chain joins TRBV7-2 to TRBJ2-3, with 7 positions matching TRBD1. This CDR3 contains 16 residues. After removal of 5 bases from V and 2 bases from J, the junction contained 10 bases not matched to a gene. CDR1 and CDR2 (germline): SGHTA, FQGNSA. CDR3 sequence: CASSLRSGTDTDTQYF. The CDR3 region has the DNA TGTGCCAGCAGCCTCCGGTCCGGGACAGACACAGATACGCAGTATTTT.

This clonotype appeared many times. The rearrangement links TRBV4-2 to TRBJ1-3, with a weak D call TRBD1 (6 bases). This CDR3 has 16 amino acids. Germline V gives CDR1 LGHNA, CDR2 YNFKEQ. V dropped 0 bases and J dropped 3 bases, with 12 bases sitting between them. CDR3 residues: CASSQEVLQGGNTIYF. The CDR3 bases are TGTGCCAGCAGCCAAGAAGTACTACAGGGTGGAAACACCATATATTTT.

This clonotype was counted ten times or more. The rearrangement joins TRBV5-1 to TRBJ2-3, with D unclear. Trimming removed 0 bases at V and 4 bases at J, with 12 bases between. In germline, CDR1 is SGHRS, CDR2 YFSETQ. The CDR3 runs to 15 residues. The CDR3 DNA is TGCGCCAGCAGCTTGGGATCCAGGAGCGCAGATACGCAGTATTTT. It specifies CASSLGSRSADTQYF.